What follows are 13 T cell receptor beta chains derived from one specimen sequenced in a study of blood T cell repertoires in COVID-19. Generated by immunoSEQ multiplex PCR, the TCRdb table keeps only in-frame clones and is missing some. Of about 190,000 clones listed, approximately 91% are singletons. The specimen was peripheral blood. These TCRs come from a man aged 35 to 55 with acute or convalescent COVID-19.

The chain employs TRBV27 and TRBJ2-7; TRBD1 matches at 9 bases. J gave up 1 base and V 6 bases, and 7 bases lay outside the gene matches. The CDR3 has 15 amino acids. The germline V gene has CDR1 MNHEY and CDR2 SMNVEV (reference sequence). The CDR3, as DNA: TGTGCCAGCAGGACCCCCGGGACAGGGTCCTACGAGCAGTACTTC. Translated: CASRTPGTGSYEQYF.

The V and J genes are TRBV30 and TRBJ2-7; D is uncertain. The V gene's germline CDR1 is GTSNPN and CDR2 SVGIG (reference sequence). This CDR3 has 13 residues. The V and J ends lost 4 bases and 3 bases respectively, with 13 bases between them. CDR3: CAWNRSPVYEQYF. The CDR3 DNA is TGTGCCTGGAACCGGAGCCCCGTCTACGAGCAGTACTTC.

V gene TRBV20-1 combines with J gene TRBJ2-5; TRBD1 aligns across 8 bases. The CDR3 consists of 11 residues. The junction had 1 base not matched to a gene; V was cut back by 6 bases and J by 4 bases. The germline gives CDR1 DFQATT, CDR2 SNEGSKA (reference sequence). The DNA for the CDR3 is TGCAGTGCCGACAGGGGAGAGACCCAGTACTTC. Translation: CSADRGETQYF.

This clone was detected a few times. The chain combines TRBV28 with TRBJ1-1, with 8 bases matching TRBD1. The V segment lost 5 bases and the J segment 4 bases; nucleotides outside the gene matches: 9. Germline V CDR1 and CDR2: MDHEN, SYDVKM. There are 15 residues in the CDR3. This CDR3 reads CASSPLTGAFTEAFF. In DNA, the CDR3 is TGTGCCAGCAGTCCCTTGACAGGGGCCTTCACTGAAGCTTTCTTT.

V gene TRBV15 combines with J gene TRBJ1-5; 7 nucleotides line up with TRBD1. Germline CDR1 is LNHNV and CDR2 is YYDKDF (reference sequence). This CDR3 spans 15 amino acids. With V trimmed by 3 bases and J by 6 bases, 8 bases remained unmatched. The CDR3 DNA reads as TGTGCCACCAGCAGCTCACCAGGGGGGTCTCAGCCCCAGCATTTT. Protein: CATSSSPGGSQPQHF.

This clone was picked up one time. The chain combines TRBV4-1 with TRBJ2-5; tentative D call: TRBD2 (5 bases). The CDR3 runs 14 residues. Trimming pared 6 bases from V and 5 bases from J, leaving 16 bases between. Germline CDR1 reads MGHRA; CDR2 reads YSYEKL. CDR3 amino acids: CASSPGEAWETQYF. The CDR3 DNA reads as TGCGCCAGCAGTCCCGGGGAAGCGTGGGAGACCCAGTACTTC.

This rearrangement joins TRBV7-3 to TRBJ2-7; tentatively, D is TRBD2 (5 bases). Trimming cost V 4 bases and J 5 bases, with 12 bases left between them. The CDR3 is made up of 13 amino acids. Germline V gene lookup returns CDR1 SGHTA and CDR2 FQGTGA. The CDR3, as DNA: TGTGCCAGCAGCTCTACCTTCGGGGACGAGCAGTACTTC. It specifies CASSSTFGDEQYF.

This chain connects TRBV5-1 to TRBJ2-3; 12 nucleotides match TRBD2. V was pared by 1 base and J by 3 bases, with 6 bases of the junction left unmatched. Per germline, CDR1 SGHRS and CDR2 YFSETQ. The CDR3 is 17 amino acids. The CDR3 protein is CASSLMSSGGATDTQYF. Here the CDR3 DNA reads TGCGCCAGCAGCTTGATGTCTAGCGGGGGGGCGACAGATACGCAGTATTTT.

The rearrangement uses TRBV10-2 and TRBJ2-7, with D uncertain. There are 12 residues in the CDR3. Germline assignment: CDR1 WSHSY and CDR2 SAAADI. Trimming shortened V by 7 bases and J by 4 bases, and 11 bases separated the two germline ends. The chain's CDR3 is CASTSPPYEQYF. CDR3 sequence (DNA): TGCGCCAGCACCAGTCCCCCTTACGAGCAGTACTTC.

The gene calls are TRBV28 and TRBJ2-7; 8 nucleotides agree with TRBD1. The CDR3 totals 15 residues. Per the germline V gene, CDR1 is MDHEN and CDR2 is SYDVKM. The trim removed 4 bases at V and 3 bases at J, leaving 8 bases unmatched. The CDR3 region has the DNA TGTGCCAGCAGTTCCAGAACCGGGACAGGCTACGAGCAGTACTTC. Encoded protein: CASSSRTGTGYEQYF.

The chain is built from TRBV27 and TRBJ1-4, with TRBD1 as a possible D gene (6 bases). With 4 bases removed from V and 2 bases from J, the gap between germline ends came to 11 bases. Germline V lookup: CDR1 MNHEY, CDR2 SMNVEV (reference sequence). The CDR3 is made up of 15 amino acids. The DNA of the CDR3 is TGTGCCAGCAGTTCGGACAGCGGCACTAATGAAAAACTGTTTTTT. Its translation is CASSSDSGTNEKLFF.

The rearrangement uses TRBV15 and TRBJ1-5; the D is unclear. The CDR3 has 14 residues. Germline V lookup: CDR1 LNHNV, CDR2 YYDKDF (reference sequence). V lost 0 bases to trimming and J lost 6 bases, with 9 bases between them. CDR3: CATSRDQAGQPQHF. CDR3 in DNA: TGTGCCACCAGCAGAGATCAAGCGGGTCAGCCCCAGCATTTT.

V is TRBV30 and J is TRBJ2-1; D call uncertain. Per germline, CDR1 GTSNPN and CDR2 SVGIG (reference sequence). V shed 4 bases and J shed 3 bases, with 4 bases lying between them. This CDR3 is 11 amino acids long. CDR3 region: CAWTNYNEQFF. The CDR3 DNA sequence: TGTGCCTGGACCAACTACAATGAGCAGTTCTTC.